These 8 T cell receptor beta chains were all obtained from the same sample, sequenced in a study of T cell changes during pregnancy in multiple sclerosis. The repertoire was sequenced with immunoSEQ multiplex PCR; TCRdb's copy has only in-frame clones and lacks some. The sample comprises under 35,000 clones, roughly 90% of which are singletons, and 5.5% to 7% rests with the top ten. Sequenced material: CD8+ T cells from peripheral blood mononuclear cells, taken in the second trimester of pregnancy. The receptors were sampled from a female donor with multiple sclerosis, enrolled in a pregnancy study.

The gene calls are TRBV2 and TRBJ2-5, with D tentatively TRBD1 (5 bases). CDR1 and CDR2 from the germline V gene are SNHLY and FYNNEI. Between the trimmed V and J ends, which lost 7 bases and 3 bases, there was a span of 18 bases. The CDR3 covers 15 residues. The CDR3 loop is CASKSPAGKEETQYF. CDR3 nucleotide sequence: TGTGCCAGCAAAAGCCCGGCAGGGAAAGAAGAGACCCAGTACTTC.

The gene calls are TRBV10-2 and TRBJ2-2; the match to TRBD2 covers 8 bases. V was pared by 10 bases and J by 6 bases, with 10 bases of the junction left unmatched. The CDR3 sequence is 14 residues long. CDR1 WSHSY and CDR2 SAAADI come from the germline V gene. This CDR3 is CATKEGLVSGELFF. The CDR3 DNA reads TGCGCCACCAAGGAGGGACTAGTTTCCGGGGAGCTGTTTTTT.

V usage is TRBV7-9 and J usage is TRBJ2-7; possible D gene TRBD2, 5 bases. Trimming removed 4 bases at V and 7 bases at J, with 14 bases between. CDR3 length: 13 amino acids. From germline, CDR1 is SEHNR and CDR2 FQNEAQ (reference sequence). The CDR3 DNA is TGTGCCAGCAGCTACGGACTGGCCCGGGAGCAGTACTTC. It codes for CASSYGLAREQYF.

This chain uses TRBV29-1 with TRBJ2-1, with 8 bases fitting TRBD2. The CDR3 runs 16 residues. With 1 base clipped from V and 0 bases from J, the junction kept 5 bases outside the gene matches. Looked up from germline, CDR1 is SQVTM and CDR2 is ANQGSEA. CDR3 nucleotide sequence: TGCAGCGTTGAAGGCTTGCGGGAGGACTCCTACAATGAGCAGTTCTTC. This encodes CSVEGLREDSYNEQFF.

This chain joins TRBV7-8 and TRBJ1-1, with TRBD1 matching 8 bases. Germline-derived CDR1 and CDR2 are SGHVS and FQNEAQ. V trimming: 5 bases; J trimming: 3 bases; junction bases outside the gene matches: 5. The CDR3 length is 14 residues. The CDR3 region is CASSIGQGHTEAFF. The CDR3 DNA sequence: TGTGCCAGCAGCATCGGACAGGGCCACACTGAAGCTTTCTTT.

Only one count was recorded for this clone. The V and J genes are TRBV19 and TRBJ1-1; a weak D match, TRBD1 (6 bases). V was trimmed by 10 bases and J by 1 base, leaving 19 bases between them. CDR1 and CDR2 from the germline V gene are LNHDA and SQIVND (reference sequence). The CDR3 runs to 15 residues. The CDR3 is CATKLLAGANTEAFF. The CDR3 nucleotides are TGTGCCACCAAACTACTGGCAGGGGCGAACACTGAAGCTTTCTTT.

CDR3 nucleotide sequence: TGTGCCAGCAGAGTAGCGGGAGTAAACAATGAGCAGTTCTTC. This encodes CASRVAGVNNEQFF. The genes are TRBV2 and TRBJ2-1, with 9 bases aligning to TRBD2. The trim removed 6 bases at V and 5 bases at J, leaving 5 bases unmatched. CDR1 SNHLY and CDR2 FYNNEI come from the germline V gene. There are 14 residues in the CDR3.

The sample holds one count of this clone. The gene calls are TRBV28 and TRBJ2-2; perhaps TRBD1 as D (5 bases). CDR3 length: 14 residues. The germline V and J ends were trimmed by 8 bases and 1 base, with 11 bases remaining between them. Germline-derived CDR1 and CDR2 are MDHEN and SYDVKM. The CDR3 DNA reads as TGTGCCAGCCACGGTCAGGGGAACACCGGGGAGCTGTTTTTT. Its translation: CASHGQGNTGELFF.